This T cell receptor (beta chain) derives from a study of T cell repertoires in cytomegalovirus infection. General observations from the study: Predominance within the ex vivo response was attributable to HLA-C-restricted CMV-specific TCR beta clonotypes.

Per the germline V gene, CDR1 is ENHRY and CDR2 is SYGVKD. Trimming cost V 7 bases and J 5 bases, with 12 bases left between them. CDR3 length equals 12 residues. As concerns this clonotype: Its antigen remains unidentified.

TCRdb processed the reads anew with MiXCR; each CDR3 protein has one entry. Here the sample spans about 570,000 distinct CDR3 sequences, approximately 40% being singletons. The chain uses TRBV10-3 and TRBJ2-7; D gene unclear. The source of this sequence is a human donor in good health (CMV status not recorded). Some clones in this sample may be carry-over from other donors' samples. The material sequenced was cultured PBMCs, taken from culture after CMV antigen stimulation. The CDR3 spells CAIKRGRDEQYF. CDR3 sequence (DNA): TGTGCCATCAAGAGAGGTCGGGACGAGCAGTACTTC.